The 30 T cell receptor beta chains below were found in one sample sequenced in a study of identical twins. TCRdb called the 5' RACE reads again in MiXCR, with one record for every CDR3 protein. The sample has hundreds of thousands of distinct CDR3 sequences, 9% to 15% seen once. These data were also reused for a study on yellow fever vaccine responses in identical twins.

The sequenced sample consisted of CD8+ T cells sorted from blood. These receptors were taken from a woman between 18 and 29 years old in good health.

This clonotype was counted ten times or more. The chain has TRBV7-9 and TRBJ2-3, with D possibly TRBD2 on 5 matching bases. V lost 1 base to trimming and J lost 5 bases, with 13 bases between them. The germline V gene encodes CDR1 SEHNR and CDR2 FQNEAQ (reference sequence). The CDR3 is 15 residues long. The CDR3 here is CASSLVRDSIDTQYF. The CDR3 DNA reads as TGTGCCAGCAGCTTAGTCCGGGATTCAATAGATACGCAGTATTTT.

This clonotype showed up just a few times. J is TRBJ2-7 and V is TRBV5-1; 12 bases align to TRBD2. Germline values: CDR1 SGHRS, CDR2 YFSETQ. With V trimmed by 4 bases and J by 0 bases, 5 bases remained unmatched. CDR3 length: 16 residues. CDR3 residues: CASSIGTSGPSYEQYF. CDR3 DNA: TGCGCCAGCAGCATCGGGACTAGCGGGCCCTCCTACGAGCAGTACTTC.

This clonotype was observed at least ten times. The chain recombines TRBV28 with TRBJ2-1; unclear D gene. The CDR3 is 13 residues long. Deletions cut 5 bases from V and 11 bases from J, with 16 bases between. CDR1 is MDHEN, CDR2 SYDVKM, per germline. The CDR3 loop reads CASSPWTRRKQFF. In DNA form, the CDR3 reads TGTGCCAGCAGTCCCTGGACCCGAAGGAAGCAGTTCTTC.

A few counts support this clonotype. The chain is built from TRBV7-9 and TRBJ2-2, with D possibly TRBD1 on 6 matching bases. This CDR3 is 15 amino acids long. Germline V gene sequence: CDR1 SEHNR, CDR2 FQNEAQ (reference sequence). V lost 6 bases, J lost 4 bases, and 15 bases lay in between. As DNA, the CDR3 is TGTGCCAGCAGTTACAGGGAGCCCTCCACCGGGGAGCTGTTTTTT. Translation: CASSYREPSTGELFF.

This clonotype has at least ten counts. The rearrangement uses TRBV20-1 and TRBJ1-1; D uncertain. Looked up from germline, CDR1 is DFQATT and CDR2 is SNEGSKA (reference sequence). With 6 bases removed from V and 6 bases from J, the gap between germline ends came to 8 bases. The CDR3 loop spans 10 amino acids. The CDR3 DNA sequence: TGCAGTGCCCCGGGTCCTGAAGCTTTCTTT. Amino acid sequence: CSAPGPEAFF.

The chain couples TRBV4-2 to TRBJ2-4; 10 bases fit TRBD2. Trimming took 0 bases from V and 0 from J; bases not matched to a gene: 5. The germline V gene has CDR1 LGHNA and CDR2 YNFKEQ. This CDR3 comprises 18 residues. CDR3 residues: CASSQDHGTSVAKNIQYF. CDR3 DNA sequence: TGTGCCAGCAGCCAAGACCATGGGACTAGCGTAGCCAAAAACATTCAGTACTTC.

V and J are TRBV9 and TRBJ2-3; 7 bases line up with TRBD2. The junction had 12 bases not matched to a gene; V was cut back by 4 bases and J by 4 bases. The length of the CDR3 is 16 residues. In germline, CDR1 is SGDLS, CDR2 YYNGEE. The CDR3 DNA sequence: TGTGCCAGCAGCCCCCAGGGCGGGAGTTGGGCAGATACGCAGTATTTT. It encodes CASSPQGGSWADTQYF.

In its sample, this clonotype was seen a few times. CDR3 loop: CSASPPTGYYEQYV. DNA for the CDR3: TGCAGTGCTAGCCCCCCGACAGGATACTACGAGCAGTACGTC. The rearrangement uses TRBV20-1 and TRBJ2-7; TRBD1 is a possible D gene (6 bases). The CDR3 length is 14 residues. Trimming took 3 bases from V and 3 from J, leaving 15 bases between them. Germline CDR1 reads DFQATT; CDR2 reads SNEGSKA (reference sequence).

This clonotype has only a few counts. The genes are TRBV7-8 and TRBJ2-1, with unresolved D. From germline, CDR1 is SGHVS and CDR2 FQNEAQ. The CDR3 extends over 17 amino acids. V was trimmed by 4 bases and J by 0 bases, leaving 16 bases between them. The CDR3 region is CASSYPRGFSSYNEQFF. CDR3 DNA sequence: TGTGCCAGCAGCTACCCCCGTGGCTTTAGCTCCTACAATGAGCAGTTCTTC. Using reference TRBV7-8 and TRBJ2-1 for the parts outside the CDR3, the full variable domain is GAGVSQSPRYKVAKRGQDVALRCDPISGHVSLFWYQQALGQGPEFLTYFQNEAQLDKSGLPSDRFFAERPEGSVSTLKIQRTQQEDSAVYLCASSYPRGFSSYNEQFFGPGTRLTVL.

This clonotype was detected only a few times. This chain links TRBV20-1 with TRBJ1-5; no firm D call. The CDR3 sequence is 14 residues long. V was trimmed by 6 bases and J by 0 bases, leaving 12 bases between them. CDR1 DFQATT and CDR2 SNEGSKA come from the germline V gene (reference sequence). CDR3 DNA sequence: TGCAGTGCCAGAAGACGGTATAGCAATCAGCCCCAGCATTTT. This gives the protein CSARRRYSNQPQHF.

This clonotype occurred a few times. The CDR3 nucleotides are TGTGCCAGCAGCTTAGCTTCCACAGGGGCCCGGCAGTTCTTC. Translation: CASSLASTGARQFF. The genes are TRBV11-2 and TRBJ2-1; 7 nucleotides agree with TRBD1. V shed 1 base and J 12 bases; nucleotides not matched to a gene: 9. Germline V gene data show CDR1 as SGHAT and CDR2 as FQNNGV. The length of the CDR3 is 14 residues. Full variable domain (rest looked up from reference TRBV11-2 and TRBJ2-1): EAGVAQSPRYKIIEKRQSVAFWCNPISGHATLYWYQQILGQGPKLLIQFQNNGVVDDSQLPKDRFSAERLKGVDSTLKIQPAKLEDSAVYLCASSLASTGARQFFGPGTRLTVL.

This chain links TRBV28 with TRBJ2-1; TRBD2 might be the D (5 bases). CDR1 and CDR2 (germline): MDHEN, SYDVKM. The CDR3 sequence is 15 residues long. V was trimmed by 4 bases and J by 8 bases, leaving 18 bases between them. The CDR3 protein is CASSSLLVPGDEQFF. The CDR3 DNA sequence: TGTGCCAGCAGTTCCCTCCTGGTCCCCGGGGATGAGCAGTTCTTC.

The chain carries TRBV12-5 and TRBJ1-5; no clear D gene. This CDR3 spans 14 amino acids. Trimming took 6 bases from V and 5 from J, leaving 14 bases between them. Per the germline V gene, CDR1 is LGHNT and CDR2 is FRNRAP. The chain's CDR3 is CASGPAPRDQPQHF. CDR3 nucleotides: TGTGCTAGTGGCCCGGCCCCCCGGGATCAGCCCCAGCATTTT.

A few counts support this clonotype. This chain joins TRBV6-2 or TRBV6-3 and TRBJ2-6; D not certain. With 2 bases removed from V and 0 bases from J, the gap between germline ends came to 8 bases. Germline V lookup: CDR1 MNHEY, CDR2 SVGEGT. The CDR3 sequence is 16 residues long. The CDR3 is CASSYHKSSGANVLTF. The CDR3 coding sequence is TGTGCCAGCAGTTACCATAAGTCCTCTGGGGCCAACGTCCTGACTTTC.

In this sample, this clonotype turned up a few times. The chain is built from TRBV6-1 and TRBJ2-2; no clear D gene. The CDR3 consists of 15 residues. Germline V gene data show CDR1 as MNHNS and CDR2 as SASEGT. Trimming took 8 bases from V and 0 from J, leaving 13 bases between them. The CDR3 DNA sequence: TGTGCCAGCCTAGAAGGACCCGCGAACACCGGGGAGCTGTTTTTT. This gives the protein CASLEGPANTGELFF.

This chain links TRBV7-9 with TRBJ2-3, with a possible D match to TRBD2 (5 bases). CDR1 is SEHNR, CDR2 FQNEAQ, per germline (reference sequence). Trimming removed 5 bases at V and 1 base at J, with 13 bases between. CDR3 size: 15 residues. CDR3: CASSPPTGGTDTQYF. For the CDR3, the DNA is TGTGCCAGCAGCCCCCCTACCGGGGGCACAGATACGCAGTATTTT.

The V call is TRBV20-1, the J call TRBJ2-1; D possibly corresponds to TRBD1 (5 bases). The CDR3 is 14 amino acids. Germline loops: CDR1 DFQATT, CDR2 SNEGSKA (reference sequence). Trimming took off 2 bases at V and 8 bases at J, with 16 bases between the two ends. CDR3 DNA: TGCAGTGCTAGACTTAAACAAAGGGGCGATGAGCAGTTCTTC. This encodes CSARLKQRGDEQFF.

The chain links TRBV28 to TRBJ2-1; D ambiguous. The ends were cut back, 6 bases at V and 5 bases at J, with 14 bases in the middle. CDR3 length: 14 amino acids. Per germline, CDR1 MDHEN and CDR2 SYDVKM. The CDR3 protein is CASSPELVNNEQFF. The CDR3 nucleotides are TGTGCCAGCAGCCCAGAGCTAGTTAACAATGAGCAGTTCTTC.

Many counts were recorded for this clonotype. V and J are TRBV6-2 or TRBV6-3 and TRBJ2-2; no firm D call. The CDR3 covers 11 residues. Germline V gene sequence: CDR1 MNHEY, CDR2 SVGEGT. Trimming removed 7 bases at V and 6 bases at J, with 6 bases between. The CDR3 region is CASTRSGELFF. CDR3 in DNA: TGTGCCAGCACAAGGTCCGGGGAGCTGTTTTTT.

This clonotype was counted between two and nine times. The V call is TRBV4-2, the J call TRBJ1-3; D not certain. Germline CDR1 is LGHNA and CDR2 is YNFKEQ. V lost 0 bases, J lost 1 base, and 7 bases lay in between. The CDR3 runs to 15 residues. The CDR3 protein is CASSQEIGSGNTIYF. DNA for the CDR3: TGTGCCAGCAGCCAAGAGATAGGGTCTGGAAACACCATATATTTT.

V is TRBV4-1 and J is TRBJ2-7; 14 bases match TRBD2. This CDR3 spans 17 amino acids. Germline CDR1 MGHRA, CDR2 YSYEKL. V was clipped by 2 bases and J by 6 bases; unmatched bases: 9. The CDR3 sequence: CASSQIPGLAGGGEQYF. Here the CDR3 DNA reads TGCGCCAGCAGCCAAATCCCCGGACTAGCGGGAGGTGGCGAGCAGTACTTC.

There are many counts of this clonotype. The genes are TRBV4-1 and TRBJ2-5, with D possibly matching TRBD1 (7 bases). V was cut by 0 bases and J by 5 bases, with 13 bases left in between. This CDR3 has 15 residues. The germline gives CDR1 MGHRA, CDR2 YSYEKL. The DNA of the CDR3 is TGCGCCAGCAGCCAAGATGGGGGGACAGCGGAGACCCAGTACTTC. Translating it yields CASSQDGGTAETQYF.

This clonotype was detected a few times. This rearrangement joins TRBV6-1 to TRBJ2-7; 9 nucleotides align to TRBD1. The V and J ends lost 5 bases and 2 bases, in that order; junction bases with no gene match: 4. Germline V gene sequence: CDR1 MNHNS, CDR2 SASEGT. This CDR3 comprises 14 residues. CDR3 coding DNA: TGTGCCAGCAGTCCCAGGGACAGGGCCTACGAGCAGTACGTC. Translated, it gives CASSPRDRAYEQYV.

CDR3 sequence reads: CASSFARDRVYEQYV. CDR3 bases: TGTGCCAGCAGTTTCGCCCGGGACAGAGTCTACGAGCAGTACGTC. The gene calls are TRBV6-5 and TRBJ2-7; the match to TRBD1 covers 7 bases. The trim removed 4 bases at V and 3 bases at J, leaving 9 bases unmatched. Germline V gene lookup returns CDR1 MNHEY and CDR2 SVGAGI. This CDR3 is built from 15 residues.

This clonotype was observed a handful of times. The genes are TRBV2 and TRBJ2-1, with D possibly matching TRBD2 (7 bases). Germline CDR1 is SNHLY and CDR2 is FYNNEI. The ends were cut back, 0 bases at V and 8 bases at J, with 11 bases in the middle. CDR3 size: 14 residues. The CDR3 nucleotides read TGTGCCAGCAGTGAAGCGGGGGGGCAGGATGAGCAGTTCTTC. Translation gives CASSEAGGQDEQFF.

In this sample, this clonotype turned up a few times. V and J are TRBV9 and TRBJ2-7; 8 nucleotides agree with TRBD1. Germline-derived CDR1 and CDR2 are SGDLS and YYNGEE. The CDR3 is 14 residues long. Trimming removed 4 bases from V and 1 base from J; junction bases left unmatched: 4. DNA of the CDR3: TGTGCCAGCAGCCCGGGACAGGAATCCTACGAGCAGTACTTC. Residues: CASSPGQESYEQYF.

The rearrangement uses TRBV27 and TRBJ2-3; 10 nucleotides match TRBD2. The V gene's germline CDR1 is MNHEY and CDR2 SMNVEV (reference sequence). J gave up 6 bases and V 6 bases, and 9 bases lay outside the gene matches. The CDR3 consists of 15 residues. The CDR3 is CASSISGGTGDTQYF. The DNA of the CDR3 is TGTGCCAGCAGCATTAGCGGGGGGACGGGTGATACGCAGTATTTT.

This chain joins TRBV29-1 and TRBJ1-3; D not certain. Looked up from germline, CDR1 is SQVTM and CDR2 is ANQGSEA. This CDR3 has 12 residues. Trimming stripped 5 bases from V and 0 bases from J, with 5 bases between. The CDR3 sequence is CSVLLSGNTIYF. CDR3 in DNA: TGCAGCGTTCTCCTCTCTGGAAACACCATATATTTT.

Only a few counts were recorded for this clonotype. The chain is built from TRBV24-1 and TRBJ2-1, with D possibly matching TRBD2 (6 bases). The V gene's germline CDR1 is KGHDR and CDR2 SFDVKD. This CDR3 contains 15 residues. The V gene lost 1 base and the J gene lost 6 bases, with 12 bases spanning the gap. The chain's CDR3 is CATSDFSGNGNEQFF. CDR3 coding DNA: TGTGCCACCAGTGATTTTAGCGGAAATGGCAATGAGCAGTTCTTC.

The sample holds a few counts of this clonotype. The V and J genes are TRBV7-8 and TRBJ2-1; tentatively, D is TRBD2 (5 bases). Per the germline V gene, CDR1 is SGHVS and CDR2 is FQNEAQ. This CDR3 spans 20 amino acids. V lost 1 base and J lost 4, with 26 bases in between. CDR3 region: CASSLVRGSSFAGIYNEQFF. The CDR3 DNA reads TGTGCCAGCAGCTTAGTCCGAGGGTCGTCTTTTGCAGGCATATACAATGAGCAGTTCTTC.